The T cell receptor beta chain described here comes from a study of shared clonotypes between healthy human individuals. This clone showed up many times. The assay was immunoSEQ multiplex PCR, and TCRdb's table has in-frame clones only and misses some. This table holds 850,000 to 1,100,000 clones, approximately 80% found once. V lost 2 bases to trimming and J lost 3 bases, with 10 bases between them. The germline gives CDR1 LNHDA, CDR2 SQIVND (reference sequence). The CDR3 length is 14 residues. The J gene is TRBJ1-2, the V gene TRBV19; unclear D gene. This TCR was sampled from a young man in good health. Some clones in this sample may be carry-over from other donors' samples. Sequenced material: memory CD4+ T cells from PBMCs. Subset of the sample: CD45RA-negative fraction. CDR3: CASSISGSHYGYTF. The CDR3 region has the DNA TGTGCCAGTAGTATAAGTGGCTCCCACTATGGCTACACCTTC.